These T cell receptor beta chains were read from a single sample in a study of cytomegalovirus exposure and HLA in healthy donors. Data came from immunoSEQ multiplex PCR; TCRdb stores just in-frame clones and leaves some out. Of under 200,000 clones detected, roughly 77% appear once; the ten largest clones hold 2.6%. Sequencing was carried out using PBMCs. These receptors came from a woman aged 40 to 55 in good health and CMV-seropositive. Both conserved end residues are part of each CDR3. A D gene is named only where the DNA matches it firmly. Expanded clones are given a class, and other clones once, few, many or no size at all.

j_call v_call d_call clone_size cdr3_aa cdr3_nt
TRBJ1-6 TRBV5-6 NA few CASSLGQSNSPLHF TGTGCCAGCAGCTTGGGACAGTCTAATTCACCCCTCCACTTT
TRBJ2-7 TRBV9 NA NA CASSVSGGPAYEQYF TGTGCCAGCAGCGTATCCGGGGGGCCCGCCTACGAGCAGTACTTC
TRBJ2-1 TRBV18 TRBD1 NA CASSRRDSNEQFF TGTGCCAGCTCACGCCGGGACAGCAATGAGCAGTTCTTC
TRBJ2-2 TRBV18 NA few CASSSDMTNTGELFF TGTGCCAGCTCATCCGACATGACGAACACCGGGGAGCTGTTTTTT
TRBJ2-2 TRBV25-1 NA few CASRWATGELFF TGTGCCAGCAGATGGGCAACCGGGGAGCTGTTTTTT
TRBJ2-7 TRBV5-6 TRBD2 NA CASSWDSGSFYEQYF TGTGCCAGCAGTTGGGATAGCGGGTCCTTCTACGAGCAGTACTTC
TRBJ1-5 TRBV6-1 NA NA CASSSPGLGNQPQHF TGTGCCAGCAGTAGTCCAGGGTTGGGCAATCAGCCCCAGCATTTT
TRBJ2-4 TRBV6-4 NA NA CASSDSLPFPNIQYF TGTGCCAGCAGTGACTCCCTACCTTTCCCAAACATTCAGTACTTC
TRBJ2-5 TRBV5-1 TRBD2 once CASSSSGRQETQYF TGCGCCAGCAGCTCTAGCGGGCGGCAAGAGACCCAGTACTTC
TRBJ2-7 TRBV5-1 NA once CASSFDSGYEQYF TGCGCCAGCAGCTTTGATTCCGGCTACGAGCAGTACTTC
TRBJ2-7 TRBV7-8 TRBD1 NA CASSLRDRVGEQYF TGTGCCAGCAGCTTAAGGGACAGGGTGGGCGAGCAGTACTTC
TRBJ2-3 TRBV5-6 NA NA CASSLPEADTQYF TGTGCCAGCAGCTTGCCCGAGGCAGATACGCAGTATTTT
TRBJ2-2 TRBV6-6 TRBD1 NA CASSFRTGTGELFF TGTGCCAGCAGTTTCCGGACAGGGACCGGGGAGCTGTTTTTT
TRBJ2-6 TRBV25-1 TRBD1 NA CASSGAQGVTSGANVLTF TGTGCCAGCAGTGGGGCCCAGGGGGTAACCTCTGGGGCCAACGTCCTGACTTTC
TRBJ1-2 TRBV5-5 NA NA CASSLAFGYTF TGTGCCAGCAGCTTGGCTTTTGGCTACACCTTC
TRBJ1-4 TRBV4-3 TRBD1 NA CASSQVGDRGKKLFF TGCGCCAGCAGCCAAGTTGGGGACAGGGGGAAAAAACTGTTTTTT
TRBJ2-7 TRBV28 TRBD1 NA CASRGQGASYEQYF TGTGCCAGCAGGGGACAGGGGGCCTCCTACGAGCAGTACTTC
TRBJ2-7 TRBV7-2 TRBD2 NA CASSLAGGLYEQYF TGTGCCAGCAGCTTGGCGGGGGGGCTCTACGAGCAGTACTTC
TRBJ2-7 TRBV5-4 NA NA CASSVSSYEQYF TGTGCCAGCAGCGTTAGCTCCTACGAGCAGTACTTC
TRBJ1-1 TRBV5-6 TRBD1 NA CASSSLKGTANTEAFF TGTGCCAGCAGCTCTTTAAAGGGGACAGCTAACACTGAAGCTTTCTTT